This TCR beta chain came from a study of OX40 agonist ivuxolimab in advanced cancers. Study conclusions and caveats: Patients who responded partially at 0.1-3.0 mg/kg showed clonal expansion ranking among the lowest.

The CDR3 length is 15 residues. Generated by immunoSEQ multiplex PCR, the TCRdb table keeps only in-frame clones and is missing some. The sample includes about 43,000 clones, roughly 90% seen only once; the top ten take 15% to 20%. On this clone: Antigen specificity is unknown.

The J gene is TRBJ2-1, the V gene TRBV21-1. TRBV21-1 is deemed a pseudogene. The sequencing here drew on CD4+ or CD8+ T cells sorted from blood, taken in a trial of the OX40 agonist ivuxolimab. The receptor's source is an adult with an advanced solid tumor such as melanoma, head and neck, liver or kidney cancer. CDR3 DNA sequence: TGTGCCAGCAGCAAACCCTTGAACTCCTACAATGAGCAGTTCTTC. Translated: CASSKPLNSYNEQFF.